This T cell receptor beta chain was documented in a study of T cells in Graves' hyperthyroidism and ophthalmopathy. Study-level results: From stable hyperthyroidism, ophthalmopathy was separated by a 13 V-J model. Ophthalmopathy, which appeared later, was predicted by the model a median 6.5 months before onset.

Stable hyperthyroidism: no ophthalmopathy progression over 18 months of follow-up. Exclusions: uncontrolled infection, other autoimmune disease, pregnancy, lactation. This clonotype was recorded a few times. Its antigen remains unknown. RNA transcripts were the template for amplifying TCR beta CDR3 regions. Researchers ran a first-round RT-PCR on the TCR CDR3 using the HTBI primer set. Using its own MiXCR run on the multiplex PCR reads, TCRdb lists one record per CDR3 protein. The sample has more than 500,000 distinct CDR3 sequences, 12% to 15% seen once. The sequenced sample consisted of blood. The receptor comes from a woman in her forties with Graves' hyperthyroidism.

The CDR3 DNA reads as TGTGCCAGCAGCCAAGACACGGGGACAGGGCGGGTGTATGGCTACACCTTC. This gives the protein CASSQDTGTGRVYGYTF. The gene calls are TRBV14 and TRBJ1-2; TRBD1 matches 9 bases. Germline CDR1 is SGHDN and CDR2 is FVKESK. V shed 0 bases, J shed 5 bases, and the junction held 10 bases outside the gene matches. The CDR3 runs 17 residues.